The 6 T cell receptor beta chains presented below share a single source sample, sequenced in a study of yellow fever vaccine responses in identical twins. TCRdb reprocessed the RT-PCR reads via MiXCR and lists one record per CDR3 protein. The sample shows 10,000 or so distinct CDR3 sequences, less than 85% of them seen only once. The material sequenced was T cells from blood (PBMCs), unsorted or a sorted subset (not recorded which), taken before or after yellow fever vaccination (not recorded which). The source is a woman between 18 and 29 years old who received the yellow fever vaccine.

This chain's CDR3 is CASSLGQDYGYTF. In nucleotides, the CDR3 is TGTGCCAGCAGCTTAGGTCAGGACTATGGCTACACCTTC. The J gene is TRBJ1-2, the V gene TRBV11-1, with unresolved D. The V gene lost 1 base and the J gene lost 3 bases, with 6 bases spanning the gap. In germline, CDR1 is SGHAT, CDR2 FQDESV (reference sequence). The CDR3 is 13 residues long.

This clonotype was counted once. V gene TRBV27 combines with J gene TRBJ1-1; 7 positions agree with TRBD1. After removal of 4 bases from V and 11 bases from J, the junction contained 13 bases not matched to a gene. This CDR3 is built from 14 residues. Germline V lookup: CDR1 MNHEY, CDR2 SMNVEV (reference sequence). As DNA, the CDR3 is TGTGCCAGCAGTTCACCTACTTCCGGGACAGTTGCTTTCTTT. Encoded protein: CASSSPTSGTVAFF.

V usage is TRBV11-3 and J usage is TRBJ1-5; TRBD1 is a possible D gene (5 bases). The CDR3 has 14 amino acids. Germline CDR1 and CDR2: SGHNT and YENEEA. V dropped 5 bases and J dropped 4 bases, with 12 bases sitting between them. The DNA for the CDR3 is TGTGCCAGCAGCATTCTCGGGGGGAATCAGCCCCAGCATTTT. It translates to CASSILGGNQPQHF.

About this clonotype: The junction departs from germline at one end; a sequencing error may be responsible. V and J are TRBV10-3 and TRBJ2-7, with a possible D match to TRBD2 (5 bases). CDR3 length equals 13 residues. Germline V gene data show CDR1 as ENHRY and CDR2 as SYGVKD. Written as DNA, the CDR3 is TGTGCCATCACGGCTGGGAGCTCCTACGAGCTGTACTTC. This encodes CAITAGSSYELYF.

The chain carries TRBV29-1 and TRBJ2-1; D remains unclear. The CDR3 extends over 12 amino acids. Germline V lookup: CDR1 SQVTM, CDR2 ANQGSEA. CDR3 sequence: CSFTISYNEQFF. The CDR3 DNA follows: TGCAGTTTCACCATCTCCTACAATGAGCAGTTCTTC.

The chain is built from TRBV29-1 and TRBJ2-2; possible D gene TRBD1, 6 bases. V lost 6 bases and J 5 bases, leaving 16 bases between the germline ends. Germline loops: CDR1 SQVTM, CDR2 ANQGSEA. This CDR3 has 14 amino acids. This chain's CDR3 is CSVWDTPPTGELFF. The CDR3 coding sequence is TGCAGCGTGTGGGACACCCCCCCGACCGGGGAGCTGTTTTTT.